The text below deals with one T cell receptor beta chain. The antigen remains unidentified. TCRdb independently ran MiXCR on the reads; one entry per CDR3 protein. The table lists some 920,000 distinct CDR3 sequences, roughly 30% of them singletons. The sample belongs to a study of T cell repertoires in cytomegalovirus infection. Study as a whole: Both recently identified HLA-C-restricted and well-studied HLA-B-restricted CMV epitopes were used in the study. CMV infection and matching HLA type were both indicated by public TCR beta signatures. Study results and caveats: Within the response measured ex vivo, HLA-C-restricted CMV-specific TCR beta clonotypes were dominant. CMV carriers having the relevant HLA were flagged by cumulative public TCR beta family frequency.

CDR1 and CDR2 (germline): MNHNY, SVGAGI (reference sequence). Trimming stripped 2 bases from V and 2 bases from J, with 11 bases between. The length of the CDR3 is 15 residues. The rearrangement uses TRBV6-6 and TRBJ2-3; a possible D gene is TRBD2 (6 bases). This sequence originates from a human donor in good health (CMV status not recorded). Some clones in this sample may be carry-over from other donors' samples. Source: cultured CD8+ T cells from PBMCs, taken from culture after CMV antigen stimulation. For the CDR3, the DNA is TGTGCCAGCAGTTACCGGGACTCCCTCACAGATACGCAGTATTTT. It codes for CASSYRDSLTDTQYF.